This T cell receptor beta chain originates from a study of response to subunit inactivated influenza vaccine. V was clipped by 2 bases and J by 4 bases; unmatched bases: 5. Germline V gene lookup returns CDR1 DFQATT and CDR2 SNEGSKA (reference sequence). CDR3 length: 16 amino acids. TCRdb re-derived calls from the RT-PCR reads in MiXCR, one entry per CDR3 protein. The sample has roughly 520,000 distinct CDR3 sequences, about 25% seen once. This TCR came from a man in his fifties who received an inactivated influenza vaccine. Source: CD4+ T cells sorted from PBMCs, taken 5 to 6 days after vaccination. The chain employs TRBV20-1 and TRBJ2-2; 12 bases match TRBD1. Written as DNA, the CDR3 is TGCAGTGCTAGAAGGGGACAGGGGGCGACCACCGGGGAGCTGTTTTTT. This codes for CSARRGQGATTGELFF.